Listed below are T cell receptor beta chains from one sample, sequenced in a study of siplizumab effects on memory and regulatory T cells. Measured with immunoSEQ multiplex PCR; TCRdb has only the in-frame clones, and not every one. Found here are fewer than 120,000 clones, 80% to 95% of them singletons; the top ten hold 1% to 1.5%. Sample: CD4+ T cells sorted from blood. The receptors here all came from a human donor in good health. CDR3s include the opening cysteine and the closing phenylalanine or tryptophan. The D gene is left open where the match is weak. Clone sizes are given selectively: once, few, many, or a class where the clone is expanded.

V: TRBV18
size: .
J: TRBJ2-2
D: .
DNA: TGTGCCAGCTCACCCCGCAGGGACGACACCGGGGAGCTGTTTTTT
CDR3: CASSPRRDDTGELFF

V: TRBV19
size: .
J: TRBJ1-2
D: .
DNA: TGTGCCAGTAGTATTTACGAGACAGCTAACTATGGCTACACCTTC
CDR3: CASSIYETANYGYTF

V: TRBV20-1
size: .
J: TRBJ1-4
D: .
DNA: TGCAGTGCTAGACAGAATGAAAAACTGTTTTTT
CDR3: CSARQNEKLFF

V: TRBV7-3
size: .
J: TRBJ2-1
D: TRBD2
DNA: TGTGCCAGCAGCTCTGGACTAGCGGGAGTCAATGAGCAGTTCTTC
CDR3: CASSSGLAGVNEQFF

V: TRBV5-4
size: .
J: TRBJ2-5
D: .
DNA: TGTGCCAGCAGCTTCCAGACTAGGGAAGAGACCCAGTACTTC
CDR3: CASSFQTREETQYF

V: TRBV4-2
size: .
J: TRBJ1-6
D: .
DNA: TGTGCCAGCAGCCAAGACGGGATTAGCTCCTATAATTCACCCCTCCACTTT
CDR3: CASSQDGISSYNSPLHF

V: TRBV5-1
size: .
J: TRBJ2-1
D: .
DNA: TGCGCCAGCAGCTTACAATACAATGAGCAGTTCTTC
CDR3: CASSLQYNEQFF

V: TRBV7-2
size: .
J: TRBJ2-7
D: TRBD2
DNA: TGTGCCAGCAGCTTAATGGCGGGAGGGTCCCACGAGCAGTACTTC
CDR3: CASSLMAGGSHEQYF

V: TRBV18
size: once
J: TRBJ2-7
D: TRBD1
DNA: TGTGCCAGCTCACCCCGAGACAGGGCCGAGCAGTACTTC
CDR3: CASSPRDRAEQYF

V: TRBV7-2
size: .
J: TRBJ2-3
D: .
DNA: TGTGCCAGCAGCTTAGTGACTAGTTCCCCCACAGATACGCAGTATTTT
CDR3: CASSLVTSSPTDTQYF

V: TRBV19
size: .
J: TRBJ2-1
D: .
DNA: TGTGCCAGTAGTATAGAATTGATTAGTGAGCAGTTCTTC
CDR3: CASSIELISEQFF

V: TRBV10-2
size: .
J: TRBJ2-3
D: TRBD2
DNA: TGCGCCAGCAGACGGCGGGAGGGCCCTCCGGGCACAGATACGCAGTATTTT
CDR3: CASRRREGPPGTDTQYF

V: TRBV2
size: .
J: TRBJ1-4
D: TRBD1
DNA: TGTGCCAGCAGTGAAGCGGGACAGGGGGGGAAACTGTTTTTT
CDR3: CASSEAGQGGKLFF

V: TRBV9
size: .
J: TRBJ2-5
D: .
DNA: TGTGCCAGCAGCGTAAGGTGGGGGCAAGAGACCCAGTACTTC
CDR3: CASSVRWGQETQYF

V: TRBV6-1
size: .
J: TRBJ1-2
D: TRBD1
DNA: TGTGCCAGCCGGGACAGCAAGCTCTATGGCTACACCTTC
CDR3: CASRDSKLYGYTF

V: TRBV2
size: .
J: TRBJ1-3
D: .
DNA: TGTGCCAGCAGTCCCCGAAATAACAAGGGAAACACCATATATTTT
CDR3: CASSPRNNKGNTIYF

V: TRBV30
size: few
J: TRBJ1-5
D: .
DNA: TGTGCCTGGAGTGTACAGGGAGGGGGTCCGCCCCAGCATTTT
CDR3: CAWSVQGGGPPQHF

V: TRBV19
size: .
J: TRBJ1-3
D: .
DNA: TGTGCCAGTAGTCAAGGGCTTTCTGGAAACACCATATATTTT
CDR3: CASSQGLSGNTIYF

V: TRBV6-1
size: .
J: TRBJ2-5
D: .
DNA: TGTGCCAGCAGTGTCGGGACGACCGTTCAAGAGACCCAGTACTTC
CDR3: CASSVGTTVQETQYF